This TCR beta chain was documented in a study of T cell repertoires in aging, cancer and after chemotherapy. The wider study: Donors were grouped into six age bands spanning 30 or younger through 70 or older.

The CDR3 consists of 15 residues. CDR1 and CDR2 (germline): LNHNV, YYDKDF (reference sequence). The trim removed 4 bases at V and 3 bases at J, leaving 9 bases unmatched. TCR beta rearrangements were amplified from peripheral blood genomic DNA. A mixed TRB-A/B primer pool amplified rearranged TRB by multiplex touch-down PCR. TCRdb called the multiplex PCR reads again in MiXCR, with one record for every CDR3 protein. The sample contains fewer than 5,500 distinct CDR3 sequences, over 60% of which appear only once. Sequenced sample: blood. The receptor's source is a human donor with a solid tumor. The chain uses TRBV15 and TRBJ2-7; 7 nucleotides match TRBD1. The DNA of the CDR3 is TGTGCCACCAGCAACGAGGGGGCTTCGTACTACGAGCAGTACTTC. Translated, it gives CATSNEGASYYEQYF.